This T cell receptor beta chain was obtained from a study of T-cell reconstitution after alpha-beta-depleted transplantation in children. Study-wide results and limits: One year post-transplant, T-cell counts and diversity were largely derived from T cells produced anew.

The ends lost 4 bases at V and 4 bases at J; junction bases unmatched: 7. CDR3 length equals 14 residues. Germline V gene sequence: CDR1 SGHRS, CDR2 YFSETQ. Unique molecular identifiers featured in how the TCRbeta library was prepared. Each CDR3 protein is one row after TCRdb ran MiXCR on the PCR reads. This table has around 300,000 distinct CDR3 sequences, around 25% appearing once. This clonotype was counted only a few times. No antigen is known for it. V gene TRBV5-1 combines with J gene TRBJ2-7; 8 bases agree with TRBD1. Sequenced material: PBMCs, mostly from graft donor cells, taken 180 days after TCRalphabeta/CD19-depleted stem cell transplant. The clonotype originates from a male patient younger than 18 who had a stem cell transplant for acute lymphoblastic leukemia, so the T cells may come from the graft donor. CDR3 coding DNA: TGCGCCAGCAGCCGGGGACAGGCCCTGTACGAGCAGTACTTC. Translating gives CASSRGQALYEQYF.